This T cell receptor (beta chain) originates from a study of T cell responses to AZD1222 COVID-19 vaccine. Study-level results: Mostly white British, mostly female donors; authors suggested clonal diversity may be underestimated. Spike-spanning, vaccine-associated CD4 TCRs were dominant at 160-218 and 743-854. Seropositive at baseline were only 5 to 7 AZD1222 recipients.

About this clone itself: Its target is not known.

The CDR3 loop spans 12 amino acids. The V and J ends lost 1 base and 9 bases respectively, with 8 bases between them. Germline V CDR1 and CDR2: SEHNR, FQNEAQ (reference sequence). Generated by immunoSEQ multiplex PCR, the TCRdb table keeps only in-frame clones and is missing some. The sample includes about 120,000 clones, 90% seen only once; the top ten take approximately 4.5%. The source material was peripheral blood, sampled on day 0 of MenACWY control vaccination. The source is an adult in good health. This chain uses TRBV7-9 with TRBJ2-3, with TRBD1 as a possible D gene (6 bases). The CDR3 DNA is TGTGCCAGCAGCTTAGGGGGACAAACGCAGTATTTT. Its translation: CASSLGGQTQYF.